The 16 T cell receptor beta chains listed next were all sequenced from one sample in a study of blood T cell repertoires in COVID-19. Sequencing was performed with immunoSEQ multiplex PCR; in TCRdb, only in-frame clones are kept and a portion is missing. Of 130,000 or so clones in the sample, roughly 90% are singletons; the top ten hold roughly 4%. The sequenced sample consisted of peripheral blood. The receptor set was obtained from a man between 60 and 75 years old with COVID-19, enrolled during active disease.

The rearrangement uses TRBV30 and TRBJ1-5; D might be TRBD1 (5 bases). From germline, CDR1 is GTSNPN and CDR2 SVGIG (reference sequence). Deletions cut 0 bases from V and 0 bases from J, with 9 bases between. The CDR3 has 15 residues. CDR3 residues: CAWSVRGSSNQPQHF. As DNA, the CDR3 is TGTGCCTGGAGTGTACGGGGGTCTAGCAATCAGCCCCAGCATTTT.

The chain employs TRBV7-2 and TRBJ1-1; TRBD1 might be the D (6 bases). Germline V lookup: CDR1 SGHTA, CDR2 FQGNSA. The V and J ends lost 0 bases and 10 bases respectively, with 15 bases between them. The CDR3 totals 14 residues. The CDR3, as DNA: TGTGCCAGCAGCTTAGCCCGGGGGGGGCGGCGAGCTTTCTTT. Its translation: CASSLARGGRRAFF.

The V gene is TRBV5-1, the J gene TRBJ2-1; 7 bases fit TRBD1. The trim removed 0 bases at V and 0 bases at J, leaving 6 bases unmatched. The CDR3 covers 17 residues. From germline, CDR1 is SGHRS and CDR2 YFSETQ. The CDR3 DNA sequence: TGCGCCAGCAGCTTGGCCCCGGGACAGTCCTCCTACAATGAGCAGTTCTTC. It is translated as CASSLAPGQSSYNEQFF.

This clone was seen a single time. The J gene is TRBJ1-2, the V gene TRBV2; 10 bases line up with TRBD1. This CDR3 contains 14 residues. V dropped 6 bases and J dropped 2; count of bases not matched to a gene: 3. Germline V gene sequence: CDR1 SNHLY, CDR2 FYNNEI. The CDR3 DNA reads TGTGCCAGCAGAATGGACAGGGGGAACTATGGCTACACCTTC. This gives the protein CASRMDRGNYGYTF.

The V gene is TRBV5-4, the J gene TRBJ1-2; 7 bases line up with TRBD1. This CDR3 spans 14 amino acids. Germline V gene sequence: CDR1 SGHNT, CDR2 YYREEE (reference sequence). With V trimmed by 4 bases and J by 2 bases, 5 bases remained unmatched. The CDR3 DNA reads TGTGCCAGCAGCCCAACACAGGGGAACTATGGCTACACCTTC. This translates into CASSPTQGNYGYTF. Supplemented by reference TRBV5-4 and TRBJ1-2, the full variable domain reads ETGVTQSPTHLIKTRGQQVTLRCSSQSGHNTVSWYQQALGQGPQFIFQYYREEENGRGNFPPRFSGLQFPNYSSELNVNALELDDSALYLCASSPTQGNYGYTFGSGTRLTVV.

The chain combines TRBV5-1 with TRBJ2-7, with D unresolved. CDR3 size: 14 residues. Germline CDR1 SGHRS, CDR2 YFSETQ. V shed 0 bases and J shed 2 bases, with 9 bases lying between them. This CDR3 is CASSLEPRTYEQYF. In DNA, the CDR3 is TGCGCCAGCAGCTTGGAGCCGAGAACCTACGAGCAGTACTTC.

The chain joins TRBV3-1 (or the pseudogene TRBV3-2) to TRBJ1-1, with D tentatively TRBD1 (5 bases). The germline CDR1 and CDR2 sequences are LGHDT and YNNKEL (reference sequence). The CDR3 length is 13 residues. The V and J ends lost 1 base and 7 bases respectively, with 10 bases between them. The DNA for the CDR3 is TGTGCCAGCAGCCAAGCGCCGGACATTGAAGCTTTCTTT. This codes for CASSQAPDIEAFF.

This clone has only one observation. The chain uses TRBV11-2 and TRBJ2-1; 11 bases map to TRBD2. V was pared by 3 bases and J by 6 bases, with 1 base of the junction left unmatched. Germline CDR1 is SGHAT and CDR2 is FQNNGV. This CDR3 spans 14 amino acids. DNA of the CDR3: TGTGCCAGCAGCTTTAGCGGGGGGGCCAATGAGCAGTTCTTC. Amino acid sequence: CASSFSGGANEQFF.

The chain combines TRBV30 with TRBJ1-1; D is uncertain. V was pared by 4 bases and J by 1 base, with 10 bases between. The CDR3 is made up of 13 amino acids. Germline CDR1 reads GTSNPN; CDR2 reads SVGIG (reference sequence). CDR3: CAWNLGPNTEAFF. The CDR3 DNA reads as TGTGCCTGGAACCTGGGCCCGAACACTGAAGCTTTCTTT.

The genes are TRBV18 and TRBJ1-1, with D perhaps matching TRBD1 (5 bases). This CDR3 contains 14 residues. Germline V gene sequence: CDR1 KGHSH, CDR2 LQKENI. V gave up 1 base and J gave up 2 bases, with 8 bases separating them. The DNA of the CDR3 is TGTGCCAGCTCACCACTGGGGGGAAACACTGAAGCTTTCTTT. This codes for CASSPLGGNTEAFF.

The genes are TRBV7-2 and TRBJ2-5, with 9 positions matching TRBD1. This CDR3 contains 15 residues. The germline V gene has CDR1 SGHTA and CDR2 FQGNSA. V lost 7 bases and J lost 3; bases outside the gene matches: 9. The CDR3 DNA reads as TGTGCCAGCACCCGACAGGGGGACTCGAAAGAGACCCAGTACTTC. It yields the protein CASTRQGDSKETQYF.

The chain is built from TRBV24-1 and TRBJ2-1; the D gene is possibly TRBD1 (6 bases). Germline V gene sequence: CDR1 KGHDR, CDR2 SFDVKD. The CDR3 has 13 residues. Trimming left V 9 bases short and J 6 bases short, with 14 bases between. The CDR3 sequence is CATVGQNGNEQFF. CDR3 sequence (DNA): TGTGCCACCGTCGGACAGAACGGCAATGAGCAGTTCTTC.

CDR3 DNA sequence: TGCGCCAGCAGCTCCGGACTAGCCGGCACCGGGGAGCTGTTTTTT. This translates into CASSSGLAGTGELFF. V and J are TRBV5-1 and TRBJ2-2, with TRBD2 matching 8 bases. Trimming removed 3 bases from V and 4 bases from J; junction bases left unmatched: 5. CDR3 length: 15 amino acids. Germline assignment: CDR1 SGHRS and CDR2 YFSETQ.

The CDR3: CASSLERGRAGTEAFF. In DNA, the CDR3 is TGTGCCAGCAGCTTGGAAAGGGGCAGGGCTGGTACTGAAGCTTTCTTT. The V call is TRBV5-4, the J call TRBJ1-1, with TRBD1 as a possible D gene (5 bases). CDR1 is SGHNT and CDR2 is YYREEE in the germline V gene (reference sequence). This CDR3 comprises 16 residues. The V end lost 0 bases, the J end lost 5 bases, and 17 bases lay between the germline ends.

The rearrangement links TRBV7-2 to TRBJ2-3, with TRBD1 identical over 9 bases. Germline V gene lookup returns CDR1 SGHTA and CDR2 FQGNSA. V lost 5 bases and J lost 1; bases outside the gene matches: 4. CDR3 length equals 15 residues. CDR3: CASSIRTGGTDTQYF. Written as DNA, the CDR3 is TGTGCCAGCAGCATTCGGACAGGGGGCACAGATACGCAGTATTTT.

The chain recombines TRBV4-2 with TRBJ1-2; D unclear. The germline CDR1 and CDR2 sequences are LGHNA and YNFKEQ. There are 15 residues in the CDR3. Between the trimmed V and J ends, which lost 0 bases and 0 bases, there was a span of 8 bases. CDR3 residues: CASSQDMSPNYGYTF. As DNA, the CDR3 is TGTGCCAGCAGCCAAGATATGAGTCCTAACTATGGCTACACCTTC.